The entry that follows covers one TCR beta chain sequence. There are 17 residues in the CDR3. The V gene's germline CDR1 is SGHTA and CDR2 FQGTGA. V lost 2 bases, J lost 4 bases, and 5 bases stayed unmatched. As originally analysed: The assay estimated nucleated cells by amplifying reference gene primers. Clones were sequenced by immunoSEQ multiplex PCR, and TCRdb holds only the in-frame ones, with some missing. The V and J calls and clone size come from that table; D and trimming were worked out from the DNA. The table has 450,000 to 500,000 clones, approximately 85% seen once; the top ten hold approximately 2.9%. These data originate in a study of blood T cell repertoires in COVID-19. Whole-study context: Whether acute or convalescent, the COVID-19 samples came from the United States, Italy and Spain. The cDNA or gDNA used as material had been derived from T cells, B-cell-depleted T cells, or PBMCs.

Material for sequencing was peripheral blood. The receptor was derived from a human donor in a cohort sampled during active COVID-19. The chain joins TRBV7-3 to TRBJ2-5; 15 bases agree with TRBD2. DNA of the CDR3: TGTGCCAGCAGCTTACCGGGACTAGCGGGAGGCGGAGAGACCCAGTACTTC. Its translation: CASSLPGLAGGGETQYF.